This passage covers 17 T cell receptor beta chains from one sample sequenced in a study of blood T cell repertoires in COVID-19 (dated by TCRdb to about 2020). Libraries were made using the immunoSEQ multiplex PCR assay. This immuneACCESS table, as held by TCRdb, lists in-frame sequences with V and J called but not all clones. Of the missing ones, under half trace to an unresolved V gene in checked studies; the others have no known cause. Here the sample has about 200,000 clones; roughly 88% occur a single time. The leading ten clones occupy 5% to 7% of the sample. Sequencing used PBMCs or T cells enriched from blood (not recorded which). Receptor source: a man aged 40-50 years with acute COVID-19.

The chain joins TRBV12-3 or TRBV12-4 to TRBJ2-7; D remains ambiguous. This CDR3 has 13 amino acids. Trimming left V 3 bases short and J 3 bases short, with 9 bases between. CDR3 sequence (DNA): TGTGCCAGCAGTTTGTCGGGTCTCTACGAGCAGTACTTC. Protein sequence: CASSLSGLYEQYF.

The table lists this clone with a count of one. This sequence joins TRBV11-1 and TRBJ2-7; 7 nucleotides align to TRBD2. V dropped 4 bases and J dropped 5; count of bases not matched to a gene: 5. The CDR3 is 13 amino acids. Per the germline V gene, CDR1 is SGHAT and CDR2 is FQDESV (reference sequence). The CDR3 bases are TGTGCCAGCAGCTCCAGACTAGCACACGAGCAGTACTTC. This encodes CASSSRLAHEQYF.

The rearrangement joins TRBV29-1 to TRBJ2-2; 8 bases map to TRBD1. The CDR3 length is 13 residues. Per germline, CDR1 SQVTM and CDR2 ANQGSEA. J was trimmed by 6 bases and V by 3 bases; bases with no gene match: 3. Written as DNA, the CDR3 is TGCAGCGTTGAGCGCAGGGGGCCCGGGGAGCTGTTTTTT. It translates to CSVERRGPGELFF.

The rearrangement links TRBV6-1 to TRBJ2-7, with D possibly being TRBD2 (6 bases). Germline CDR1 and CDR2: MNHNS and SASEGT. The germline V and J ends were trimmed by 2 bases and 4 bases, with 18 bases remaining between them. The CDR3 runs 16 residues. CDR3 nucleotides: TGTGCCAGCAGTGAAATGGGGACTTCAGTGCTGTACGAGCAGTACTTC. Its protein is CASSEMGTSVLYEQYF.

V and J are TRBV7-9 and TRBJ2-7; 7 positions match TRBD2. Germline V gene data show CDR1 as SEHNR and CDR2 as FQNEAQ (reference sequence). This CDR3 contains 13 residues. With V trimmed by 7 bases and J by 5 bases, 8 bases remained unmatched. CDR3: CASNRGGFNEQYF. CDR3 nucleotide sequence: TGTGCCAGCAACCGCGGGGGTTTCAACGAGCAGTACTTC.

The J gene is TRBJ2-7, the V gene TRBV4-1, with D uncertain. Germline V gene data show CDR1 as MGHRA and CDR2 as YSYEKL. Deletions cut 0 bases from V and 2 bases from J, with 11 bases between. The CDR3 totals 15 residues. The CDR3 loop is CASSQEGRITYEQYF. Here the CDR3 DNA reads TGCGCCAGCAGCCAAGAAGGCAGGATCACCTACGAGCAGTACTTC.

The V call is TRBV5-5, the J call TRBJ2-1; a weak D match, TRBD2 (5 bases). From germline, CDR1 is SGHKS and CDR2 YYEKEE (reference sequence). The CDR3 is 14 residues long. V lost 4 bases and J lost 0, with 8 bases in between. This chain's CDR3 is CASSQRASYNEQFF. CDR3 DNA sequence: TGTGCCAGCAGCCAGAGGGCCTCCTACAATGAGCAGTTCTTC. Based on the CDR3 plus reference TRBV5-5 and TRBJ2-1, the full variable domain is DAGVTQSPTHLIKTRGQQVTLRCSPISGHKSVSWYQQVLGQGPQFIFQYYEKEERGRGNFPDRFSARQFPNYSSELNVNALLLGDSALYLCASSQRASYNEQFFGPGTRLTVL.

The chain combines TRBV3-1 (or the pseudogene TRBV3-2) with TRBJ2-3, with D unresolved. Germline V gene sequence: CDR1 LGHDT, CDR2 YNNKEL (reference sequence). This CDR3 comprises 17 residues. The ends were cut back, 1 base at V and 0 bases at J, with 14 bases in the middle. The CDR3 region is CASSQVLAITSTDTQYF. The CDR3 coding sequence is TGTGCCAGCAGCCAAGTCCTCGCAATTACTAGCACAGATACGCAGTATTTT.

The chain links TRBV29-1 to TRBJ1-4, with D possibly matching TRBD1 (6 bases). This CDR3 is built from 14 residues. V was clipped by 4 bases and J by 5 bases, with 14 bases between them. CDR1 is SQVTM and CDR2 is ANQGSEA in the germline V gene. The CDR3 spells CSVASQGLNEKLFF. The CDR3 DNA sequence: TGCAGCGTTGCCTCACAGGGCTTAAATGAAAAACTGTTTTTT.

This clone showed up just once. The V and J genes are TRBV19 and TRBJ1-2, with no clear D. This CDR3 is built from 11 residues. V lost 11 bases, J lost 8 bases, and 15 bases lay in between. Germline CDR1 LNHDA, CDR2 SQIVND (reference sequence). CDR3 nucleotides: TGTGCCTCCACATCCCATTTCGGCTACACCTTC. It is translated as CASTSHFGYTF.

V gene TRBV28 combines with J gene TRBJ2-7; no clear D gene. The ends were cut back, 2 bases at V and 2 bases at J, with 4 bases in the middle. Germline CDR1 is MDHEN and CDR2 is SYDVKM. This CDR3 region has 12 residues. CDR3 residues: CASSLSPYEQYF. CDR3 nucleotide sequence: TGTGCCAGCAGTTTAAGCCCCTACGAGCAGTACTTC.

This clone was observed a few times. J is TRBJ2-2 and V is TRBV4-3; D is perhaps TRBD2 (5 bases). This CDR3 has 15 residues. CDR1 is LGHNA and CDR2 is YSLEER in the germline V gene. With 0 bases removed from V and 6 bases from J, the gap between germline ends came to 11 bases. CDR3 nucleotides: TGCGCCAGCAGCCAAGATCCGGCTAGCCCCGGGGAGCTGTTTTTT. Its translation: CASSQDPASPGELFF.

The chain links TRBV19 to TRBJ1-4; no firm D call. The CDR3 runs 13 residues. From germline, CDR1 is LNHDA and CDR2 SQIVND (reference sequence). Trimming took off 8 bases at V and 7 bases at J, with 14 bases between the two ends. The CDR3 region has the DNA TGTGCCAGTTTATCCCTAGGTCGTGAAAAACTGTTTTTT. Its translation is CASLSLGREKLFF.

The chain employs TRBV30 and TRBJ2-5, with 12 positions matching TRBD2. This CDR3 is built from 14 residues. With V trimmed by 8 bases and J by 1 base, 5 bases remained unmatched. Germline V gives CDR1 GTSNPN, CDR2 SVGIG (reference sequence). The CDR3 sequence: CALRLAGVQETQYF. Here the CDR3 DNA reads TGTGCCCTGCGACTAGCGGGAGTCCAAGAGACCCAGTACTTC.

This chain joins TRBV11-2 and TRBJ2-7; maybe TRBD2 (5 bases). V shed 5 bases and J shed 2 bases, with 10 bases lying between them. This CDR3 has 13 amino acids. Germline-derived CDR1 and CDR2 are SGHAT and FQNNGV. The CDR3 DNA reads as TGTGCCAGCAGCCCCCACGGGACCTACGAGCAGTACTTC. This sequence encodes CASSPHGTYEQYF.

The chain links TRBV27 to TRBJ1-3; D is uncertain. The V gene's germline CDR1 is MNHEY and CDR2 SMNVEV (reference sequence). V gave up 6 bases and J gave up 6 bases, with 21 bases separating them. This CDR3 is 16 amino acids long. CDR3 DNA sequence: TGTGCCAGCAGCCAGATTCCCGGGGATTTTGAAAACACCATATATTTT. Its protein is CASSQIPGDFENTIYF.

The rearrangement links TRBV5-1 to TRBJ2-5, with 9 bases that match TRBD1. Per germline, CDR1 SGHRS and CDR2 YFSETQ. V shed 3 bases, J shed 0 bases, and the junction held 3 bases outside the gene matches. The CDR3 covers 15 residues. The CDR3 sequence: CASSWGTGNQETQYF. In DNA form, the CDR3 reads TGCGCCAGCAGCTGGGGGACAGGGAACCAAGAGACCCAGTACTTC. The variable domain in full, with the rest retrieved from reference TRBV5-1 and TRBJ2-5, is KAGVTQTPRYLIKTRGQQVTLSCSPISGHRSVSWYQQTPGQGLQFLFEYFSETQRNKGNFPGRFSGRQFSNSRSEMNVSTLELGDSALYLCASSWGTGNQETQYFGPGTRLLVL.